This T cell receptor beta chain was obtained from a study of cytomegalovirus exposure and HLA in healthy donors (dated by TCRdb to the late 2010s). Background for the entire study: An earlier analysis of about 530 of the donors reported under 300 Gb of sequence data and roughly 120 million unique TCR beta sequences obtained from about 170 million T cells. An early release that covered about 600 HLA-typed donors contained around 300 gigabases of sequencing data and 85 million to 100 million unique TCR sequences. Of the 350 to 450 genotyped donors, around 81% fell in the genetic ancestry cluster associated with self-reported Caucasian donors. The study was designed to test whether signatures of past pathogen exposure could be identified by cataloging public T cell receptors. Using immunosequencing, the study profiled T cell repertoires from 500 to 800 subjects and related those repertoires to cytomegalovirus serostatus. Besides the first cohort of roughly 660 subjects, a separate validation cohort made up of 95 to 150 different subjects was used. To predict cytomegalovirus infection status, the study brought together high-throughput TCR immunosequencing, statistical association of individual TCRs with disease status, and machine learning. In a later analysis, previously published TCR beta repertoires from 600 to 850 donors were re-analyzed and high-resolution HLA genotyping was added so that TCR occurrence patterns could be studied. In the later analysis, no new phenotypic data were used to find candidate immune exposures; instead, reliance was placed on TCR beta sequences and their occurrence across donors. In an earlier analysis of roughly 600 of the donors, high-throughput TCR beta sequencing was used to judge whether each TCR beta V gene segment behaved as functional or pseudogenic. Donor age, sex, ethnicity and CMV serostatus were collected together with the repertoire data. In a later genetic analysis, genome-wide SNP genotypes for about 65% of the roughly 700 donors were used, and that subset was treated as a discovery cohort. Every repertoire in the discovery cohort had been generated on one and the same sequencing platform. Both class I and class II loci were covered by HLA typing, at four-digit resolution. Typing coverage varied by locus: roughly 629-640 donors for A, B, C, DRB1 and DQB1; 500 to 550 for DQA1; some 610 for DPA1; fewer than 480 for DPB1. A few DR-DQ haplotypes were handled as single units for association and clustering because linkage in the cohort was strong. Among some 410 genotyped donors of the cohort, an average of around 240,000 unique TCR beta nucleotide sequences were sequenced per donor, roughly a sixth of them non-productive. The paper as a whole reports these results and caveats: In an earlier analysis of over 550 of the donors, most TCR beta V segments were observed in productive rearrangements about 90% or about 30% of the time, broadly matching IMGT annotations. In a later analysis, 16,951 TCR beta sequences were associated with specific HLA alleles at a false discovery rate of 0.05. HLA typing was unavailable for some donors at each locus, so association tests used only the typed subset. CMV serostatus was the only immune exposure information available for the cohort. When HLA alleles, especially DR and DQ, strongly co-occurred, TCR associations were difficult to assign to individual alleles. Compared with the approximately 600-donor mean, donors in an Asian-associated ancestry cluster had fewer N-insertions in productive TCRs, according to a later genetic analysis. In vitro tests confirmed that a few of the cytomegalovirus-associated TCR beta chains recognize cytomegalovirus antigens. The cohort was sequenced for TCR beta chains only, and without alpha or paired-chain data the features that could be detected were limited. Over 15 rarely observed V segments, including chromosome 9 orphons, were excluded from the earlier analysis of approximately 500 of the donors because counts were too low. Presence/absence analyses assumed roughly uniform sequencing depth across donors, an assumption that may not hold. A group of highly shared sequence variants was considered likely to be a technical artifact of the sequencing pipeline. A total of fewer than 200 TCR beta chains were listed by the study as associated with cytomegalovirus. According to the authors, the approach could potentially be generalized to other disease states and immunological phenotypes. Correlated functional status among segregating V segments might be attributable to linkage disequilibrium, but an unknown experimental factor could not be ruled out. In a later analysis, HLA-associated TCR beta chains showed more clonal expansion and lower generation probabilities than non-associated chains that were equally common. Several of the top co-occurrence clusters appeared to be linked to parvovirus B19, influenza, CMV and Epstein-Barr virus, according to a later analysis. Some IMGT-functional V segments, including TRBV6-2 and TRBV6-3, could not be told apart with the 87-base-pair reads, so those segments were excluded. The classifier was reported to diagnose cytomegalovirus status with high specificity and sensitivity in both the original and validation cohorts. A later analysis found that TCR association rates varied across HLA loci, with DRB1 alleles showing the most associated TCRs and HLA-C alleles the fewest. A further reported finding was that TCR beta sequences accurately predicted the HLA-A and HLA-B alleles for most subjects in the first cohort. V-gene and J-gene trimming of TCR beta chains was associated with a missense DCLRE1C variant in a later genetic analysis, and the association was replicated in an independent cohort. In a later analysis, most CMV-associated TCR beta chains were found to appear HLA-restricted, with HLA associations seemingly driven largely by CMV exposure. Across donors, most TCR sequences were observed very rarely, whereas some public TCRs were present in many individuals.

The cohort consisted of 650 to 850 healthy bone marrow donors. All cohort members were sampled while nominally healthy, although unrecorded immune exposures were likely present. The donor was CMV seropositive and was included in the group of about 290 seropositive cohort members. Each donor provided a peripheral blood sample, and peripheral blood mononuclear cells were used for TCR beta sequencing. The Qiagen DNeasy Blood Extraction Kit was used to extract genomic DNA from the blood cell samples. The method behind the library was the immunoSEQ multiplex PCR assay. For the multiplex PCR, a mixture combining 60 forward primers for TCR Vbeta segments and 13 reverse primers for TCR Jbeta segments was used. The CDR3 region of rearranged TCR beta genes was amplified from genomic DNA with a multiplex PCR assay. On the Illumina HiSeq System, the amplified TCR beta libraries were sequenced as 87-base-pair reads. Processing in the source paper ran as follows. A later analysis tallied roughly 76 million unique TCR beta chains across the 666 repertoires, and about 12 million of those chains were shared by two or more donors. Raw reads were error-corrected and collapsed into unique sequences by a nearest-neighbor algorithm in which closely related sequences were merged to remove PCR and sequencing errors. CDR3 sequences were aligned to IMGT reference sequences to assign V, D and J gene segments. For a sequence to be retained, at least a six-nucleotide match to both a V gene segment and a J gene segment was required. Rearrangements were called productive when the CDR3 lacked stop codons and stayed in frame with V and J; all others were non-productive. CDR3 was defined by IMGT convention, running from the second conserved V-encoded cysteine to the conserved J-encoded phenylalanine. The earlier analysis of roughly 590 of the donors excluded any sequence lacking an unambiguous match to a single V gene segment. An earlier analysis of several hundred of the donors classified V segments as functional when productive rearrangements were above 56.7% and as segregating when the standard deviation between donors was above 5%. To diagnose cytomegalovirus status from the catalog of TCR beta chain sequences, a statistical classification framework was built. A later analysis assigned V and J genes by comparing TCR nucleotide sequences with IMGT/GENE-DB human TR gene sequences. The TCRdist pipeline was used in a later analysis to assign CDR3 sequences and most-parsimonious VDJ recombination scenarios. In a later analysis, every TCR beta chain was defined by the combination of its CDR3 amino acid sequence and its V-gene family, and reads without a unique V-gene family were dropped. In a later analysis, a few hundred highly shared, low-generation-probability nucleotide sequences were removed to address suspected cross-contamination and a sequencing artifact. For each public chain, a later analysis derived a clonal expansion index from normalized ranks of inferred template counts within each repertoire. A later analysis computed generation probabilities with a VDJ recombination model fitted to out-of-frame rearrangements, and checked the results against IGoR. A later analysis scored TCR-TCR, TCR-HLA and TCR-CMV co-occurrence with hypergeometric tests, applying a repertoire-size bias correction to TCR pairs. False discovery rates were estimated in a later analysis by permuting HLA or CMV assignments 20 times. A later analysis grouped co-occurring TCRs with DBSCAN, adding TCRdist sequence similarity when clustering within HLA-allele-positive subsets. For co-occurrence clustering, repertoires with fewer than 30,000 or more than 120,000 public chains were excluded, along with five repertoires with anomalous nucleotide sharing. This immuneACCESS table, as held by TCRdb, lists in-frame sequences with V and J called but not all clones. Of the missing ones, under half trace to an unresolved V gene in checked studies; the others have no known cause. V and J calls and clone size are those listed in that table; D and trimming were worked out from the DNA. Here the sample has some 130,000 clones; 79% occur a single time. The ten largest make up 6.5% of the sample.

V trim: 8 bases; J trim: 6 bases; unmatched bases: 13. The germline V gene yields SNHLY for CDR1 and FYNNEI for CDR2. The CDR3 has 15 amino acids, counting the end cysteine and phenylalanine. Of the read, only the CDR3 DNA is kept; its 45 bases are in frame from base 1. In the case of this clone: What antigen it recognizes has not been identified. Nothing much larger sits one base from this clone, and base qualities are not available.

This sequence originates from a man aged 35 to 55 in good health and CMV-seropositive. Sequencing used PBMCs. The V and J segments used are TRBV2 and TRBJ2-1, with TRBD2 matching 7 junction bases. The DNA sequence is TGTGCCAGCTCCTTAGGCGGGAGACCCTTCAATGAGCAGTTCTTC. It specifies CASSLGGRPFNEQFF.